This TCR beta chain appears in the sequencing data of a study of T cell responses to AZD1222 COVID-19 vaccine. Turning to the study itself: Both about-4-week and about-12-week second-dose recipients were combined.

Losses at the gene ends were 3 bases for V and 4 bases for J; bases not matched to a gene: 0. Germline assignment: CDR1 SGHTA and CDR2 FQGNSA. The CDR3 is 14 amino acids. Whole-study findings and limits: Reportedly, nearly half the spike-specific TCRs target unmutated variant regions. Spike-specific TCR breadth rose after two AZD1222 doses, and depth rose as well.

Points on this clone: Antigen: not known.

The table came from immunoSEQ multiplex PCR; TCRdb's copy has only in-frame clones and leaves some out. The data show under 150,000 clones, under 95% seen once. The source is an adult in good health. Material: peripheral blood, obtained on day 0 of AZD1222 vaccination. This sequence joins TRBV7-2 and TRBJ1-4, with 9 bases aligning to TRBD1. CDR3 protein: CASSLGQGNEKLFF. CDR3 coding DNA: TGTGCCAGCAGCTTGGGACAGGGTAATGAAAAACTGTTTTTT.